What follows is one T cell receptor (beta chain) and its context. These data originate in a study of CD8 T cells in Susac syndrome. The RNA, about 0.45 to 1 ug, was put through reverse transcription using random hexamers. MiXCR, run by TCRdb on the immunoSEQ multiplex PCR reads, gives a single entry per CDR3 protein. Among some 220,000 distinct CDR3 sequences listed, roughly 96% were seen once. The CDR3 loop spans 19 amino acids. Germline V gene sequence: CDR1 SGHRS, CDR2 YFSETQ. Trimming at V came to 4 bases and at J to 0 bases, leaving 10 bases not matched to a gene. The chain carries TRBV5-1 and TRBJ2-6; the match to TRBD1 covers 10 bases. Sequencing was carried out using CD4+ T cells from PBMCs. This clonotype was obtained from a human donor with multiple sclerosis. The CDR3 region is CASSTYGTGASSGANVLTF. The CDR3 DNA sequence: TGCGCCAGCAGCACTTATGGGACAGGGGCGTCCTCTGGGGCCAACGTCCTGACTTTC.